This T cell receptor beta chain was observed in a study of T-cell memory formation after mild COVID-19. Germline values: CDR1 SNHLY, CDR2 FYNNEI. V dropped 7 bases and J dropped 2 bases, with 9 bases sitting between them. This CDR3 spans 12 amino acids. TCRdb fed the 5' RACE reads into MiXCR, producing one record per CDR3 protein. The table records over 300,000 distinct CDR3 sequences, 20% to 25% of them present only once. The V gene is TRBV2, the J gene TRBJ2-7; D uncertain. The specimen was PBMCs or a T cell subset sorted from them (not recorded which). The clonotype was recovered from a young man who had mild COVID-19 (a few samples of this study predate the infection). Cell type and time point are not known. CDR3: CASKGSPYEQYF. CDR3 DNA sequence: TGTGCCAGCAAAGGCAGCCCCTACGAGCAGTACTTC.